A single sample gave rise to the 25 T cell receptor beta chains below, sequenced in a study of radiotherapy plus CTLA-4 blockade in lung cancer. Generated by immunoSEQ multiplex PCR, the TCRdb table keeps only in-frame clones and is missing some. This sample has 35,000 to 55,000 clones, with roughly four fifths found just once. The starting material was peripheral blood, obtained from a patient treated with radiotherapy plus ipilimumab. The receptors shown here come from a human donor with non-small cell lung cancer whose response to radiotherapy plus ipilimumab could not be evaluated.

The J gene is TRBJ2-5, the V gene TRBV19; weak D call: TRBD1 (5 bases). V was clipped by 5 bases and J by 5 bases, with 15 bases between them. Germline-derived CDR1 and CDR2 are LNHDA and SQIVND (reference sequence). This CDR3 contains 14 residues. The chain's CDR3 is CASSRPGNVETQYF. Here the CDR3 DNA reads TGTGCCAGTAGTCGCCCAGGGAACGTGGAGACCCAGTACTTC.

The chain joins TRBV4-1 to TRBJ1-1, with D perhaps matching TRBD1 (5 bases). The CDR3 runs 14 residues. Trimming left V 0 bases short and J 4 bases short, with 9 bases between. The germline gives CDR1 MGHRA, CDR2 YSYEKL. Written as DNA, the CDR3 is TGCGCCAGCAGCCAAGAAAGGGGCGGCACTGAAGCTTTCTTT. This translates into CASSQERGGTEAFF.

This clone has just a few counts. This CDR3 is CASTKTETNYGYTF. The CDR3 coding sequence is TGTGCCAGTACCAAGACAGAAACTAACTATGGCTACACCTTC. J is TRBJ1-2 and V is TRBV19, with a weak D call TRBD1 (5 bases). The CDR3 has 14 amino acids. Trimming left V 7 bases short and J 0 bases short, with 12 bases between. From germline, CDR1 is LNHDA and CDR2 SQIVND (reference sequence).

As DNA, the CDR3 is TGCGCCAGCAGCCACCCAGTTCGCCTTGAAGCGGTCCCTTGGGGATGCACAGATACGCAGTATTTT. Translated: CASSHPVRLEAVPWGCTDTQYF. V and J are TRBV4-3 and TRBJ2-3; the D gene is possibly TRBD2 (5 bases). Germline assignment: CDR1 LGHNA and CDR2 YSLEER. This CDR3 is 22 amino acids long. V was trimmed by 3 bases and J by 1 base, leaving 32 bases between them.

This chain connects TRBV10-2 to TRBJ2-5, with 7 positions matching TRBD2. J was trimmed by 5 bases and V by 3 bases; bases with no gene match: 12. The CDR3 consists of 16 residues. CDR1 and CDR2 from the germline V gene are WSHSY and SAAADI. CDR3 sequence (DNA): TGCGCCAGCAGTGAACCCCCTAGCGGAGGATTGGAGACCCAGTACTTC. Translated: CASSEPPSGGLETQYF.

This chain links TRBV4-3 with TRBJ2-3; no clear D gene. This CDR3 comprises 14 residues. The V gene's germline CDR1 is LGHNA and CDR2 YSLEER. Trimming took 3 bases from V and 0 from J, leaving 7 bases between them. CDR3 sequence (DNA): TGCGCCAGCAGCCAGACAACTAGCACAGATACGCAGTATTTT. Its translation is CASSQTTSTDTQYF.

This sequence joins TRBV5-1 and TRBJ2-1; D may be TRBD2 (5 bases). Trimming took off 0 bases at V and 1 base at J, with 11 bases between the two ends. Germline loops: CDR1 SGHRS, CDR2 YFSETQ. The CDR3 length is 16 residues. The CDR3 loop reads CASSLVASPSYNEQFF. The CDR3 DNA reads TGCGCCAGCAGCTTGGTCGCTAGCCCTTCCTACAATGAGCAGTTCTTC.

This chain links TRBV9 with TRBJ2-3, with 8 bases matching TRBD2. The germline V gene has CDR1 SGDLS and CDR2 YYNGEE. The CDR3 contains 17 residues. Losses at the gene ends were 0 bases for V and 0 bases for J; bases not matched to a gene: 6. The CDR3 bases are TGTGCCAGCAGCGTAGTAGGCGGGAGGTGGAGCACAGATACGCAGTATTTT. Protein: CASSVVGGRWSTDTQYF. Variable domain in full (rest from reference TRBV9 and TRBJ2-3): DSGVTQTPKHLITATGQRVTLRCSPRSGDLSVYWYQQSLDQGLQFLIQYYNGEERAKGNILERFSAQQFPDLHSELNLSSLELGDSALYFCASSVVGGRWSTDTQYFGPGTRLTVL.

The chain combines TRBV5-1 with TRBJ2-2, with 9 bases that match TRBD1. This CDR3 has 13 residues. Germline assignment: CDR1 SGHRS and CDR2 YFSETQ. Trimming at V came to 7 bases and at J to 3 bases, leaving 1 base not matched to a gene. The CDR3 nucleotides are TGCGCCAGCCGACAGGGGGACACCGGGGAGCTGTTTTTT. It encodes CASRQGDTGELFF.

The chain couples TRBV18 to TRBJ2-7; possibly TRBD1 for D (6 bases). Trimming cost V 3 bases and J 2 bases, with 11 bases left between them. Germline V gene sequence: CDR1 KGHSH, CDR2 LQKENI. This CDR3 is 14 amino acids long. The CDR3 nucleotides read TGTGCCAGCTCACCCTCGGACAGTACCTACGAGCAGTACTTC. It specifies CASSPSDSTYEQYF.

The CDR3 bases are TGTGCCAGCAGTTTATACAGGGAGACCCAGTACTTC. Protein: CASSLYRETQYF. The V and J genes are TRBV28 and TRBJ2-5; maybe TRBD1 (5 bases). CDR1 and CDR2 from the germline V gene are MDHEN and SYDVKM. Trimming left V 1 base short and J 5 bases short, with 5 bases between. There are 12 residues in the CDR3.

This chain links TRBV28 with TRBJ2-5; D unresolved. The CDR3 is 14 residues long. V was pared by 4 bases and J by 4 bases, with 13 bases between. Germline lookup yields CDR1 MDHEN and CDR2 SYDVKM. Written as DNA, the CDR3 is TGTGCCAGCAGTTCGGAGCGTCCTGGAGAGACCCAGTACTTC. Encoded protein: CASSSERPGETQYF.

The chain recombines TRBV6-1 with TRBJ2-6; unclear D gene. From germline, CDR1 is MNHNS and CDR2 SASEGT. V was trimmed by 1 base and J by 2 bases, leaving 9 bases between them. The CDR3 sequence is 16 residues long. The CDR3 is CASSEETTPGANVLTF. The DNA of the CDR3 is TGTGCCAGCAGTGAAGAGACAACACCTGGGGCCAACGTCCTGACTTTC.

The rearrangement joins TRBV6-5 to TRBJ2-5; 8 positions agree with TRBD1. The J call could be wrong; TRBJ2-7 is a better fit for the DNA end. This CDR3 is built from 15 residues. Germline loops: CDR1 MNHEY, CDR2 SVGAGI. The CDR3 sequence: CASSYSAQGAYEQYF. The CDR3 nucleotides read TGTGCCAGCAGTTACTCAGCACAGGGGGCCTACGAGCAGTACTTC.

The chain uses TRBV7-2 and TRBJ1-1; D is perhaps TRBD1 (5 bases). Trimming took 0 bases from V and 5 from J, leaving 10 bases between them. The CDR3 length is 14 residues. Germline V gives CDR1 SGHTA, CDR2 FQGNSA. The CDR3 reads CASSLAWGGTEAFF. The CDR3 DNA follows: TGTGCCAGCAGCTTAGCGTGGGGGGGTACTGAAGCTTTCTTT.

The J gene is TRBJ1-3, the V gene TRBV30; D uncertain. V shed 0 bases and J shed 0 bases, with 9 bases lying between them. This CDR3 is 15 amino acids long. In germline, CDR1 is GTSNPN, CDR2 SVGIG (reference sequence). The CDR3 sequence is CAWSVQLFSGNTIYF. The CDR3 DNA is TGTGCCTGGAGTGTACAGTTATTCTCTGGAAACACCATATATTTT.

The V call is TRBV5-1, the J call TRBJ1-6; a weak D match, TRBD1 (5 bases). V lost 6 bases, J lost 12 bases, and 25 bases lay in between. The V gene's germline CDR1 is SGHRS and CDR2 YFSETQ. CDR3 length equals 16 residues. The CDR3 sequence: CASKSVLGGKGEPLHF. The DNA of the CDR3 is TGCGCCAGCAAATCCGTTTTGGGAGGGAAAGGGGAACCCCTCCACTTT.

The chain uses TRBV9 and TRBJ1-4; 8 bases agree with TRBD1. This CDR3 has 14 residues. The V and J ends lost 5 bases and 7 bases, in that order; junction bases with no gene match: 7. Germline V gene sequence: CDR1 SGDLS, CDR2 YYNGEE. The CDR3 loop reads CASSLGTGREKLFF. The CDR3 DNA is TGTGCCAGCAGTTTAGGGACAGGTCGTGAAAAACTGTTTTTT.

The CDR3 coding sequence is TGTGCCAGCAGCCAAGCGGGACAGGGGAGAGGTGAAGCTTTCTTT. It yields the protein CASSQAGQGRGEAFF. The chain couples TRBV4-2 to TRBJ1-1; 10 bases are shared with TRBD1. CDR1 is LGHNA and CDR2 is YNFKEQ in the germline V gene. The J segment lost 7 bases and the V segment lost 1 base, leaving 6 bases of the junction unmatched. The CDR3 extends over 15 amino acids.

This clone was counted a single time. The gene calls are TRBV14 and TRBJ1-4, with a tentative D call TRBD1 (6 bases). The CDR3 extends over 16 amino acids. CDR1 and CDR2 from the germline V gene are SGHDN and FVKESK. V was clipped by 4 bases and J by 7 bases, with 19 bases between them. CDR3 loop: CASSLKSGGSGEKLFF. The CDR3 DNA reads TGTGCCAGCAGCCTGAAGAGTGGGGGCTCGGGTGAAAAACTGTTTTTT.

V usage is TRBV13 and J usage is TRBJ2-5; 8 nucleotides match TRBD2. Losses at the gene ends were 1 base for V and 5 bases for J; bases not matched to a gene: 6. CDR1 PRHDT and CDR2 FYEKMQ come from the germline V gene (reference sequence). CDR3 size: 15 residues. The CDR3: CASSLAGGPRETQYF. The CDR3 bases are TGTGCCAGCAGCTTAGCGGGAGGGCCTCGGGAGACCCAGTACTTC.

This clone is medium-sized (0.01 to 0.1%) by share. The chain couples TRBV6-5 to TRBJ2-7, with D possibly being TRBD2 (6 bases). Trimming removed 6 bases at V and 3 bases at J, with 18 bases between. The CDR3 contains 15 residues. Germline CDR1 is MNHEY and CDR2 is SVGAGI. The CDR3 DNA reads as TGTGCCAGCAGCCCAGTACGGGGGATCGTCTACGAGCAGTACTTC. This translates into CASSPVRGIVYEQYF.

The chain combines TRBV27 with TRBJ1-4, with D perhaps matching TRBD1 (5 bases). Germline CDR1 MNHEY, CDR2 SMNVEV (reference sequence). The CDR3 is 14 residues long. Trimming cost V 4 bases and J 4 bases, with 10 bases left between them. The CDR3 region has the DNA TGTGCCAGCAGTTCCTACAGGCTTAATGAAAAACTGTTTTTT. The encoded protein is CASSSYRLNEKLFF.

The genes are TRBV5-4 and TRBJ2-3; TRBD1 matches at 7 bases. V gave up 8 bases and J gave up 6 bases; unmatched junction bases: 9. The CDR3 length is 13 residues. Germline assignment: CDR1 SGHNT and CDR2 YYREEE (reference sequence). As DNA, the CDR3 is TGTGCCAGTGGGAAGGACAGGCGGGATACGCAGTATTTT. Protein: CASGKDRRDTQYF.

The chain uses TRBV30 and TRBJ1-3; no definite D call. Germline loops: CDR1 GTSNPN, CDR2 SVGIG (reference sequence). The CDR3 is 11 amino acids. Trimming left V 0 bases short and J 8 bases short, with 5 bases between. The CDR3 sequence is CAWSVPDTIYF. In nucleotides, the CDR3 is TGTGCCTGGAGTGTACCGGACACCATATATTTT. The full variable domain, in which reference TRBV30 and TRBJ1-3 provide the parts outside the CDR3, is SQTIHQWPATLVQPVGSPLSLECTVEGTSNPNLYWYRQAAGRGLQLLFYSVGIGQISSEVPQNLSASRPQDRQFILSSKKLLLSDSGFYLCAWSVPDTIYFGEGSWLTVV.